This T cell receptor beta chain was sequenced in a study of lymphopenia after photon versus proton radiotherapy. The study, taken as a whole, reports: In patients who died, overall survival fell as post-nadir TCR diversity dropped more. Only patients who died were analyzed for survival; proton advantage is unproven. After the lymphocyte nadir, photon-treated repertoires showed oligoclonal expansion, especially of CD8+ Temra cells.

Profiled with immunoSEQ multiplex PCR; TCRdb holds only in-frame clones, not every one. The table includes around 31,000 clones, 89% detected once. As concerns this clone: As yet, its antigen is unknown.

CDR1 is SGHVS and CDR2 is FQNEAQ in the germline V gene. V was shortened by 6 bases and J by 4 bases, with 25 bases between the two germline ends. The CDR3 is 17 amino acids. The input for sequencing was peripheral blood, taken from a patient treated with proton-based radiotherapy. This chain links TRBV7-8 with TRBJ2-7; the D call may be TRBD1 or TRBD2 (7 bases each). The receptor was isolated from a woman aged 70-85 years with pancreatic cancer. Some clones in this sample may be carry-over from other donors' samples. The CDR3 here is CASRPPSGGEKGYEQYF. CDR3 DNA: TGTGCCAGCAGGCCCCCGTCAGGGGGGGAGAAGGGGTACGAGCAGTACTTC.